The text below deals with one TCR beta chain. The antigen remains undetermined. Amplification yielded TCR beta CDR3 regions, with RNA transcripts as the source. In the first-round RT-PCR of the TCR CDR3, the HTBI primer set was used. TCRdb independently ran MiXCR on the multiplex PCR reads; one entry per CDR3 protein. The sample contains about 180,000 distinct CDR3 sequences, about a sixth of which appear only once. This sample is part of a study of T cells in Graves' hyperthyroidism and ophthalmopathy. In the study overall: Peripheral blood specimens were obtained at initial diagnosis, prior to any treatment.

Findings and caveats of the study: It was a median approximately 7.1 months before onset that the model predicted ophthalmopathy.

CDR1 and CDR2 (germline): MNHEY, SVGEGT. V lost 6 bases and J 7 bases, leaving 18 bases between the germline ends. The CDR3 spans 15 residues. Sequenced: blood. The origin of this receptor is a woman aged 45-60 years with Graves' hyperthyroidism. The chain has TRBV6-2 or TRBV6-3 and TRBJ2-2, with a tentative D call TRBD2 (5 bases). The CDR3 spells CASSPAVLLGGELFF. Here the CDR3 DNA reads TGTGCCAGCAGCCCAGCGGTGCTTCTAGGCGGGGAGCTGTTTTTT.